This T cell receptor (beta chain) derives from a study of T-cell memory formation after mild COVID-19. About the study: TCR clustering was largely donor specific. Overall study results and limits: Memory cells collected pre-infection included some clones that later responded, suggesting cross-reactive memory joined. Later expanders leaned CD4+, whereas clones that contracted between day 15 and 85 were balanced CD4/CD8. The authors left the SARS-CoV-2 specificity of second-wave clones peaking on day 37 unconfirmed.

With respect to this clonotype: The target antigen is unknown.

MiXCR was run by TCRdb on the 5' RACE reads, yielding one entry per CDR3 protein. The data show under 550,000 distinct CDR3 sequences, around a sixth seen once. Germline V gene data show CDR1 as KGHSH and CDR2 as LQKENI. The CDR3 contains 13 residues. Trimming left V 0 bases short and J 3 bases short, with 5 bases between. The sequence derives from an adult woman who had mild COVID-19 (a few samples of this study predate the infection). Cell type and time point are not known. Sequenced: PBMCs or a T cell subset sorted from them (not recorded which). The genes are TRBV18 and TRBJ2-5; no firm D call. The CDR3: CASSPPSKETQYF. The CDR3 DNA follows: TGTGCCAGCTCACCACCCTCCAAAGAGACCCAGTACTTC.